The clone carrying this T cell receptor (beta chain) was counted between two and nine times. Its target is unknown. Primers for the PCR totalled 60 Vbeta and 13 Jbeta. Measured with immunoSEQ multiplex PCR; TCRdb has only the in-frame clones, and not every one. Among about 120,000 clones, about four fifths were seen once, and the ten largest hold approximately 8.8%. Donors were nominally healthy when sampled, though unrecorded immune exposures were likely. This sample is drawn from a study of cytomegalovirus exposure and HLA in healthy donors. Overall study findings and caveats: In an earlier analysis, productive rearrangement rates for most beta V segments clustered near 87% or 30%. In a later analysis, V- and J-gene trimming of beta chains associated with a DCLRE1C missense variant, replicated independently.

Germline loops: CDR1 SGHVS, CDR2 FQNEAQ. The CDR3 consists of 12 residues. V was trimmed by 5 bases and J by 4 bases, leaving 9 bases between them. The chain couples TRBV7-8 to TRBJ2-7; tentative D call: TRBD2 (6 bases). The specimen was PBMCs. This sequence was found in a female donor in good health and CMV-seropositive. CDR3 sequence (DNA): TGTGCCAGCAGCGGGACTGATTACGAGCAGTACTTC. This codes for CASSGTDYEQYF.